This TCR beta chain was sequenced in a study of blood T cell repertoires in COVID-19. Background on the study: Donors in the United States, Italy and Spain gave samples during acute or convalescent COVID-19. Sources were T cells, B-cell-depleted T cells, or PBMCs; the material itself was cDNA or gDNA.

Original processing methods: Amplification from reference gene primers served as the basis for estimated nucleated cell counts. Sequenced by immunoSEQ multiplex PCR; TCRdb stores in-frame clones only, minus some. V and J calls and clone size follow that table, whereas D and trimming were derived from the DNA. The sample records about 20,000 clones, about nine tenths being singletons. Germline trimming cut 2 bases from V and 5 bases from J; bases unmatched to any gene: 20. CDR3 length: 21 residues. From germline, CDR1 is SGHVS and CDR2 FQNEAQ. This rearrangement joins TRBV7-8 to TRBJ2-1; 11 bases line up with TRBD2. This TCR derives from a human donor in a cohort sampled during active COVID-19. The sample consisted of peripheral blood. The DNA of the CDR3 is TGTGCCAGCAGCTTAAGGGAGGAGGTAGCGGGGGGGCTAGGGCGCAACAATGAGCAGTTCTTC. Protein: CASSLREEVAGGLGRNNEQFF.